Listed below are T cell receptor beta chains from one sample, sequenced in a study of blood T cell repertoires in COVID-19. The protocol was immunoSEQ multiplex PCR, while the TCRdb copy is restricted to in-frame clones and leaves out a portion. The data show approximately 340,000 clones, roughly 90% seen once. The sample was PBMCs or T cells enriched from blood (not recorded which). Every receptor here comes from a woman in her thirties or forties who had been exposed to COVID-19. CDR3s include the opening cysteine and the closing phenylalanine or tryptophan. The order of the fields is CDR3 length, J gene, V gene, CDR3 protein.

length: 16; J: TRBJ1-4; V: TRBV19; CDR3: CASSDDTGGPREKLFF
length: 17; J: TRBJ1-2; V: TRBV15; CDR3: CATSRDITGGTNYGYTF
length: 13; J: TRBJ1-2; V: TRBV30; CDR3: CAWGLGINYGYTF
length: 13; J: TRBJ1-2; V: TRBV11-2; CDR3: CASSFAGGNGYTF
length: 14; J: TRBJ1-5; V: TRBV16; CDR3: CASSQKRVGQPQHF
length: 15; J: TRBJ2-2; V: TRBV6-5; CDR3: CASSSGTSGSKRLFF
length: 17; J: TRBJ2-7; V: TRBV19; CDR3: CASSARGLAGAIGEQYF
length: 14; J: TRBJ2-7; V: TRBV21-1; CDR3: CASSSPGQNYEQYF
length: 12; J: TRBJ1-6; V: TRBV5-1; CDR3: CASSANNSPLHF
length: 12; J: TRBJ2-3; V: TRBV5-4; CDR3: CASSSNTDTQYF
length: 13; J: TRBJ1-2; V: TRBV30; CDR3: CAWSVGDYNGYTF
length: 15; J: TRBJ1-4; V: TRBV30; CDR3: CAWSRAGTRNEKLFF
length: 13; J: TRBJ1-1; V: TRBV13; CDR3: CASSFVGDTEAFF
length: 14; J: TRBJ1-2; V: TRBV10-3; CDR3: CAISESTVSYGYTF
length: 14; J: TRBJ2-2; V: TRBV29-1; CDR3: CSVLPWGQSGELFF
length: 15; J: TRBJ2-4; V: TRBV5-1; CDR3: CASSWGLPAKNIQYF
length: 16; J: TRBJ2-2; V: TRBV2; CDR3: CASSLWGGVNTGELFF